Below, one T cell receptor (beta chain) is given with its context. The sample originates from a study of blood T cell repertoires in COVID-19. Whole-study context: PBMCs, B-cell-depleted T cells, or T cells provided the cDNA or gDNA that made up the material.

The protocol was immunoSEQ multiplex PCR, while the TCRdb copy is restricted to in-frame clones and leaves out a portion. The table lists about 410,000 clones, over 85% of them singletons. This CDR3 spans 15 amino acids. Germline lookup yields CDR1 SEHNR and CDR2 FQNEAQ (reference sequence). Trimming cost V 4 bases and J 1 base; bases outside gene matches: 3. Sample: PBMCs or T cells enriched from blood (not recorded which). This chain uses TRBV7-9 with TRBJ2-3; 9 positions match TRBD1. This TCR was sampled from a woman in her 30s who had recovered from COVID-19. The CDR3 nucleotides are TGTGCCAGCAGCTACAGGACAGGGGGCACAGATACGCAGTATTTT. Translated, it gives CASSYRTGGTDTQYF. Together with reference TRBV7-9 and TRBJ2-3, the CDR3 gives the full variable domain: DTGVSQNPRHKITKRGQNVTFRCDPISEHNRLYWYRQTLGQGPEFLTYFQNEAQLEKSRLLSDRFSAERPKGSFSTLEIQRTEQGDSAMYLCASSYRTGGTDTQYFGPGTRLTVL.